Included here is one TCR beta chain sequence, with context. Its matching antigen is unknown. TCRdb's copy holds only in-frame clones and misses some; the assay was immunoSEQ multiplex PCR. Here the sample spans some 70,000 clones, roughly nine tenths being singletons. These data are taken from a study of OX40 agonist ivuxolimab in advanced cancers. Points from the study as a whole: Researchers did not establish what antigens the expanded peripheral T cells target.

This CDR3 region has 14 residues. Germline V gene data show CDR1 as LNHDA and CDR2 as SQIVND (reference sequence). V shed 5 bases, J shed 4 bases, and the junction held 5 bases outside the gene matches. The sequences come from CD4+ or CD8+ T cells sorted from blood, collected in a trial of the OX40 agonist ivuxolimab. The source of this sequence is an adult with an advanced solid tumor such as melanoma, head and neck, liver or kidney cancer. The gene calls are TRBV19 and TRBJ1-1, with 9 bases that match TRBD1. For the CDR3, the DNA is TGTGCCAGTAGTTGGGAGACAGGGGGCACTGAAGCTTTCTTT. This codes for CASSWETGGTEAFF.